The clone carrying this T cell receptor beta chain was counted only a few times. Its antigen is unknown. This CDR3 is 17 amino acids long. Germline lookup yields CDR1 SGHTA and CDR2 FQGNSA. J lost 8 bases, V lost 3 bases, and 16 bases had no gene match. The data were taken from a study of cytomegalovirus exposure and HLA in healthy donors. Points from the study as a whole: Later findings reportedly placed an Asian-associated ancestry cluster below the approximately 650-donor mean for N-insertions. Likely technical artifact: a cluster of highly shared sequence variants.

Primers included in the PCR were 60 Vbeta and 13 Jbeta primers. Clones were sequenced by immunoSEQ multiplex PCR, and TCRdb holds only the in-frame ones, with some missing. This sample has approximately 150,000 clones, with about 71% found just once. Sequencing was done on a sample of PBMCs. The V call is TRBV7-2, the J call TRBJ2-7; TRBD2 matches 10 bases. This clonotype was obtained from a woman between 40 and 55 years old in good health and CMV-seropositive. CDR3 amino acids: CASSFQAAGGMYIQQYF. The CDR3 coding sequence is TGTGCCAGCAGCTTTCAAGCAGCGGGAGGGATGTACATTCAGCAGTACTTC. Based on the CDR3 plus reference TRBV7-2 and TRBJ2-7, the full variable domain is GAGVSQSPSNKVTEKGKDVELRCDPISGHTALYWYRQSLGQGLEFLIYFQGNSAPDKSGLPSDRFSAERTGGSVSTLTIQRTQQEDSAVYLCASSFQAAGGMYIQQYFGPGTRLTVT.